Each of the 24 T cell receptor beta chains below was sequenced from the same sample in a study of CD8+CD57+ T cells in acquired aplastic anemia. Sequencing involved patients with CD8+CD57+ cell expansion previously shown by flow cytometry. Researchers used genomic DNA as the template to profile TCR beta VDJ and CDR3. Each CDR3 protein gets one entry after TCRdb re-called the reads with MiXCR. Of 250,000 to 300,000 distinct CDR3 sequences listed, roughly 59% are singletons. Input material: sorted CD4+, CD8+, or CD8+CD57+ T cells (not recorded which) from PBMCs. All receptors come from a human donor with aplastic anemia.

The V gene is TRBV27, the J gene TRBJ2-7, with a tentative D call TRBD1 (5 bases). CDR3 size: 14 residues. Germline-derived CDR1 and CDR2 are MNHEY and SMNVEV (reference sequence). V shed 5 bases and J shed 2 bases, with 13 bases lying between them. The CDR3 nucleotides are TGTGCCAGCAGTGGTCCAGGGATCACCTACGAGCAGTACTTC. It encodes CASSGPGITYEQYF.

This clonotype was seen many times. V is TRBV20-1 and J is TRBJ1-2, with D perhaps matching TRBD1 (5 bases). Germline V gene sequence: CDR1 DFQATT, CDR2 SNEGSKA (reference sequence). This CDR3 comprises 12 residues. Trimming left V 3 bases short and J 6 bases short, with 11 bases between. CDR3 bases: TGCAGTGCTAGCCGGGGAGGGGATGGCTACACCTTC. This encodes CSASRGGDGYTF.

The V call is TRBV4-1, the J call TRBJ2-1; 9 bases agree with TRBD1. The V gene end was trimmed by 2 bases and the J gene end by 6 bases; junction bases not matched to a gene: 5. The CDR3 sequence is 15 residues long. CDR1 and CDR2 from the germline V gene are MGHRA and YSYEKL. The CDR3 spells CASSQPGQGINEQFF. CDR3 nucleotides: TGCGCCAGCAGCCAACCGGGACAGGGAATCAATGAGCAGTTCTTC.

V and J are TRBV9 and TRBJ2-3; D ambiguous. This CDR3 region has 15 residues. The V gene lost 0 bases and the J gene lost 0 bases, with 8 bases spanning the gap. CDR1 is SGDLS and CDR2 is YYNGEE in the germline V gene. CDR3 coding DNA: TGTGCCAGCAGCGTAGGCGTGATTAGCACAGATACGCAGTATTTT. This gives the protein CASSVGVISTDTQYF.

The gene calls are TRBV24-1 and TRBJ2-5; the match to TRBD2 covers 7 bases. Germline trimming cut 3 bases from V and 0 bases from J; bases unmatched to any gene: 3. The germline gives CDR1 KGHDR, CDR2 SFDVKD. The CDR3 spans 15 residues. CDR3 bases: TGTGCCACCAGTGATAGCGGGACGTACCAAGAGACCCAGTACTTC. Its translation: CATSDSGTYQETQYF.

V usage is TRBV20-1 and J usage is TRBJ1-1; TRBD1 is a possible D gene (5 bases). Between the trimmed V and J ends, which lost 1 base and 6 bases, there was a span of 15 bases. Germline CDR1 reads DFQATT; CDR2 reads SNEGSKA (reference sequence). The CDR3 contains 14 residues. CDR3 loop: CSARGQGEVSEAFF. CDR3 DNA: TGCAGTGCTAGAGGCCAGGGAGAGGTCTCTGAAGCTTTCTTT.

This chain links TRBV29-1 with TRBJ1-1; weak D call: TRBD1 (5 bases). V was trimmed by 7 bases and J by 3 bases, leaving 15 bases between them. Germline V lookup: CDR1 SQVTM, CDR2 ANQGSEA. This CDR3 region has 13 residues. The CDR3 reads CSARAGLHTEAFF. The DNA of the CDR3 is TGCAGCGCCAGGGCAGGGCTGCACACTGAAGCTTTCTTT.

This rearrangement joins TRBV11-3 to TRBJ2-2, with 10 nucleotides matching TRBD2. CDR1 is SGHNT, CDR2 YENEEA, per germline. Trimming at V came to 4 bases and at J to 5 bases, leaving 7 bases not matched to a gene. The CDR3 runs to 16 residues. DNA of the CDR3: TGTGCCAGCAGCTCTCGGACTAGCGGTGTGACCGGGGAGCTGTTTTTT. Encoded protein: CASSSRTSGVTGELFF.

This chain joins TRBV20-1 and TRBJ2-7, with a tentative D call TRBD1 (6 bases). V lost 6 bases and J 6 bases, leaving 9 bases between the germline ends. Germline V gives CDR1 DFQATT, CDR2 SNEGSKA (reference sequence). This CDR3 region has 10 residues. The CDR3 here is CSATGTEQYF. CDR3 bases: TGCAGTGCGACAGGTACCGAGCAGTACTTC.

The chain uses TRBV27 and TRBJ2-7; 9 bases align to TRBD1. V was clipped by 6 bases and J by 2 bases; unmatched bases: 5. The CDR3 is 14 amino acids. Germline V gene sequence: CDR1 MNHEY, CDR2 SMNVEV (reference sequence). CDR3 bases: TGTGCCAGCAGGCCGACAGGGGGTCCCTACGAGCAGTACTTC. It codes for CASRPTGGPYEQYF.

The CDR3 reads CASSVGRIENSPLHF. CDR3 DNA: TGTGCCAGCAGCGTAGGCCGAATTGAAAATTCACCCCTCCACTTT. The rearrangement joins TRBV9 to TRBJ1-6; D ambiguous. The V gene's germline CDR1 is SGDLS and CDR2 YYNGEE. V was clipped by 0 bases and J by 7 bases, with 11 bases between them. The CDR3 is 15 amino acids. Full variable domain (remainder filled in from reference TRBV9 and TRBJ1-6): DSGVTQTPKHLITATGQRVTLRCSPRSGDLSVYWYQQSLDQGLQFLIQYYNGEERAKGNILERFSAQQFPDLHSELNLSSLELGDSALYFCASSVGRIENSPLHFGNGTRLTVT.

The V gene is TRBV2, the J gene TRBJ2-4; D uncertain. The germline V gene encodes CDR1 SNHLY and CDR2 FYNNEI. V lost 6 bases to trimming and J lost 9 bases, with 15 bases between them. This CDR3 comprises 13 residues. CDR3 nucleotide sequence: TGTGCCAGCAGCCTAAACCCGCTCCCCATTCAGTACTTC. Protein product: CASSLNPLPIQYF. The entire variable domain, with the rest obtained from reference TRBV2 and TRBJ2-4, is as follows: EPEVTQTPSHQVTQMGQEVILRCVPISNHLYFYWYRQILGQKVEFLVSFYNNEISEKSEIFDDQFSVERPDGSNFTLKIRSTKLEDSAMYFCASSLNPLPIQYFGAGTRLSVL.

This clonotype was counted only a few times. This rearrangement joins TRBV20-1 to TRBJ2-1; 16 nucleotides agree with TRBD2. Germline V gene data show CDR1 as DFQATT and CDR2 as SNEGSKA (reference sequence). The length of the CDR3 is 16 residues. J lost 8 bases, V lost 6 bases, and 10 bases had no gene match. CDR3 bases: TGCAGTGCCGAGGGGACTAGCGGGAGGGCCAGCGATGAGCAGTTCTTC. It specifies CSAEGTSGRASDEQFF.

The chain couples TRBV2 to TRBJ2-3; D uncertain. The CDR3 sequence is 11 residues long. The ends were cut back, 7 bases at V and 8 bases at J, with 10 bases in the middle. From germline, CDR1 is SNHLY and CDR2 FYNNEI. The CDR3 bases are TGTGCCAGCATAAACCTCCGTACGCAGTATTTT. This translates into CASINLRTQYF.

The chain recombines TRBV5-4 with TRBJ2-3; 7 nucleotides agree with TRBD2. J lost 4 bases, V lost 4 bases, and 6 bases had no gene match. Per germline, CDR1 SGHNT and CDR2 YYREEE (reference sequence). The CDR3 spans 14 residues. CDR3 amino acids: CASSPATSPDTQYF. DNA for the CDR3: TGTGCCAGCAGCCCGGCGACTAGCCCAGATACGCAGTATTTT.

This clonotype has ten or more counts. V usage is TRBV20-1 and J usage is TRBJ1-1; a weak D match, TRBD1 (6 bases). CDR1 is DFQATT, CDR2 SNEGSKA, per germline (reference sequence). The CDR3 contains 16 residues. Trimming left V 2 bases short and J 2 bases short, with 18 bases between. CDR3 protein: CSARRTVLQENTEAFF. In DNA form, the CDR3 reads TGCAGTGCTAGACGGACAGTACTTCAGGAAAACACTGAAGCTTTCTTT.

This clonotype was recorded at least ten times. The CDR3 is CASSLVGGDTEAFF. The DNA for the CDR3 is TGCGCCAGCAGCCTAGTTGGGGGTGACACTGAAGCTTTCTTT. The V gene is TRBV5-1, the J gene TRBJ1-1; D is perhaps TRBD1 (5 bases). Germline V CDR1 and CDR2: SGHRS, YFSETQ. The CDR3 spans 14 residues. Trimming stripped 4 bases from V and 3 bases from J, with 13 bases between.

This clonotype was observed at least ten times. CDR3 nucleotide sequence: TGTGCCAGCAGTATGGGGAACTCTGGAAACACCATATATTTT. Its translation: CASSMGNSGNTIYF. The V call is TRBV5-8, the J call TRBJ1-3; D remains ambiguous. Germline V CDR1 and CDR2: SGHTS, YDEGEE. The ends were cut back, 5 bases at V and 0 bases at J, with 9 bases in the middle. This CDR3 contains 14 residues.

This clonotype was counted ten times or more. V is TRBV5-1 and J is TRBJ1-2, with 7 bases aligning to TRBD1. This CDR3 has 15 amino acids. From germline, CDR1 is SGHRS and CDR2 YFSETQ. V lost 0 bases, J lost 1 base, and 3 bases stayed unmatched. This CDR3 reads CASSLVAGGNYGYTF. The CDR3 bases are TGCGCCAGCAGCTTGGTGGCAGGGGGTAACTATGGCTACACCTTC.

A note on this clonotype: A much larger clone differs by one base, so this may be a read error. The V gene is TRBV5-4, the J gene TRBJ1-2; TRBD1 might be the D (6 bases). The CDR3 is 15 amino acids. The germline CDR1 and CDR2 sequences are SGHNT and YYREEE (reference sequence). This chain's CDR3 is CASSLAAGERYVYTF. DNA for the CDR3: TGTGCCAGCAGCTTGGCCGCAGGGGAGCGCTATGTCTACACCTTC.

V and J are TRBV12-3 or TRBV12-4 and TRBJ2-7; D is perhaps TRBD2 (7 bases). This CDR3 spans 12 amino acids. V lost 8 bases and J 6 bases, leaving 14 bases between the germline ends. The CDR3: CASGGAISEQYF. The CDR3 DNA reads as TGTGCCAGCGGGGGGGCAATCTCCGAGCAGTACTTC.

The rearrangement uses TRBV10-2 and TRBJ2-1; 11 bases are a match to TRBD2. The CDR3 spans 15 residues. V lost 6 bases and J lost 2; bases outside the gene matches: 3. Germline V gene data show CDR1 as WSHSY and CDR2 as SAAADI. The CDR3 here is CASRQTSGAYNEQFF. DNA of the CDR3: TGCGCCAGCAGGCAGACTAGCGGGGCCTACAATGAGCAGTTCTTC.

This chain joins TRBV19 and TRBJ2-1, with a possible D match to TRBD1 (5 bases). V was shortened by 2 bases and J by 2 bases, with 10 bases between the two germline ends. The germline CDR1 and CDR2 sequences are LNHDA and SQIVND (reference sequence). The CDR3 spans 15 residues. CDR3: CASSIQGFPYNEQFF. CDR3 DNA: TGTGCCAGTAGTATACAGGGTTTTCCCTACAATGAGCAGTTCTTC.

The chain has TRBV20-1 and TRBJ1-3; D is ambiguous. The CDR3 covers 12 residues. CDR1 and CDR2 from the germline V gene are DFQATT and SNEGSKA (reference sequence). Trimming cost V 0 bases and J 4 bases, with 4 bases left between them. For the CDR3, the DNA is TGCAGTGCTAGAGACGTCGGAAACACCATATATTTT. It encodes CSARDVGNTIYF.